The next 31 T cell receptor beta chains were all read from a single sample in a study of T-cell memory formation after mild COVID-19. TCRdb used MiXCR to reprocess the 5' RACE reads, holding one entry per CDR3 protein. This table holds 190,000 or so distinct CDR3 sequences, around 30% found once. The sequenced material came from PBMCs or a T cell subset sorted from them (not recorded which). The receptor source for this set is an adult woman who had mild COVID-19 (a few samples of this study predate the infection). Cell type and time point are not known.

The chain is built from TRBV7-2 and TRBJ2-7; possible D gene TRBD2, 6 bases. The CDR3 has 14 residues. V lost 5 bases and J lost 3, with 14 bases in between. The germline V gene has CDR1 SGHTA and CDR2 FQGNSA. This CDR3 reads CASSPPGGVYEQYF. CDR3 sequence (DNA): TGTGCCAGCAGCCCCCCGGGCGGGGTCTACGAGCAGTACTTC. The full variable domain, completed using reference TRBV7-2 and TRBJ2-7, is GAGVSQSPSNKVTEKGKDVELRCDPISGHTALYWYRQSLGQGLEFLIYFQGNSAPDKSGLPSDRFSAERTGGSVSTLTIQRTQQEDSAVYLCASSPPGGVYEQYFGPGTRLTVT.

V is TRBV7-9 and J is TRBJ2-1; 10 bases are a match to TRBD2. Looked up from germline, CDR1 is SEHNR and CDR2 is FQNEAQ (reference sequence). There are 15 residues in the CDR3. J gave up 6 bases and V 5 bases, and 7 bases lay outside the gene matches. CDR3 region: CASSPVAGGSNEQFF. CDR3 in DNA: TGTGCCAGCAGCCCAGTAGCGGGAGGAAGCAATGAGCAGTTCTTC.

This clonotype has a handful of counts. The V call is TRBV7-3, the J call TRBJ2-7; possibly TRBD1 or TRBD2 for D (5 bases each). The V gene's germline CDR1 is SGHTA and CDR2 FQGTGA. CDR3 length equals 13 residues. V lost 1 base to trimming and J lost 5 bases, with 9 bases between them. The chain's CDR3 is CASSLNRGDEQYF. The CDR3 DNA follows: TGTGCCAGCAGCTTAAATAGAGGGGACGAGCAGTACTTC.

V gene TRBV5-1 combines with J gene TRBJ2-2; maybe TRBD2 (6 bases). CDR3 size: 16 residues. Germline CDR1 and CDR2: SGHRS and YFSETQ. Trimming removed 4 bases from V and 4 bases from J, with 17 bases in between. The CDR3 spells CASSLLLSEGTGELFF. The CDR3 DNA sequence: TGCGCCAGCAGCCTCCTCCTTTCGGAGGGCACCGGGGAGCTGTTTTTT.

In its sample, this clonotype was seen a few times. V usage is TRBV9 and J usage is TRBJ2-1; 11 bases map to TRBD2. There are 16 residues in the CDR3. Germline V CDR1 and CDR2: SGDLS, YYNGEE. Trimming cost V 2 bases and J 0 bases; bases outside gene matches: 1. CDR3 bases: TGTGCCAGCAGCGTTAGCGGGGGGGTCTCCTACAATGAGCAGTTCTTC. This encodes CASSVSGGVSYNEQFF.

Only a few counts were recorded for this clonotype. The chain is built from TRBV19 and TRBJ1-6, with D possibly being TRBD1 (5 bases). In germline, CDR1 is LNHDA, CDR2 SQIVND (reference sequence). V lost 6 bases to trimming and J lost 5 bases, with 14 bases between them. The CDR3 covers 15 residues. The CDR3 DNA follows: TGTGCCAGTAGGTTTGCGGGACGCAATAATTCACCCCTCCACTTT. Its protein is CASRFAGRNNSPLHF.

This rearrangement joins TRBV6-5 to TRBJ2-7; 7 bases are shared with TRBD2. With 4 bases clipped from V and 3 bases from J, the junction kept 9 bases outside the gene matches. The CDR3 has 15 residues. Germline CDR1 is MNHEY and CDR2 is SVGAGI. Here the CDR3 DNA reads TGTGCCAGCAGTTCCGAGCGGGATAGGGGCTACGAGCAGTACTTC. Protein product: CASSSERDRGYEQYF.

The CDR3 protein is CSVEGSGRAEEYEQYF. The CDR3 DNA sequence: TGCAGCGTTGAAGGTAGCGGGAGGGCCGAGGAGTACGAGCAGTACTTC. The J gene is TRBJ2-7, the V gene TRBV29-1; 11 nucleotides align to TRBD2. CDR1 and CDR2 from the germline V gene are SQVTM and ANQGSEA. The CDR3 runs 16 residues. With V trimmed by 1 base and J by 4 bases, 9 bases remained unmatched.

This clonotype appeared a few times. The chain has TRBV7-9 and TRBJ2-7; D may be TRBD1 or TRBD2 (6 bases each). The CDR3 sequence is 14 residues long. V was pared by 6 bases and J by 2 bases, with 14 bases between. CDR1 and CDR2 (germline): SEHNR, FQNEAQ (reference sequence). CDR3 sequence (DNA): TGTGCCAGCAGGCAGGGGCGGGGCGCCTACGAGCAGTACTTC. Residues: CASRQGRGAYEQYF.

V gene TRBV7-2 combines with J gene TRBJ1-5; D gene uncertain. This CDR3 has 15 amino acids. The germline V gene has CDR1 SGHTA and CDR2 FQGNSA. V dropped 6 bases and J dropped 10 bases, with 22 bases sitting between them. CDR3 sequence reads: CASSLDSSGSTPQHF. DNA for the CDR3: TGTGCCAGCAGTCTTGACTCGAGCGGGTCTACTCCCCAGCATTTT.

The chain couples TRBV9 to TRBJ2-3, with D possibly being TRBD2 (5 bases). The CDR3 has 15 residues. The ends were cut back, 0 bases at V and 2 bases at J, with 10 bases in the middle. CDR1 is SGDLS, CDR2 YYNGEE, per germline. In nucleotides, the CDR3 is TGTGCCAGCAGCGTAGAATCAGCGGCCACAGATACGCAGTATTTT. It encodes CASSVESAATDTQYF.

This chain connects TRBV6-6 to TRBJ1-3; 8 bases match TRBD1. V was clipped by 6 bases and J by 0 bases; unmatched bases: 4. This CDR3 has 15 amino acids. Germline loops: CDR1 MNHNY, CDR2 SVGAGI (reference sequence). Here the CDR3 reads CASRSGTGSGNTIYF. The CDR3 region has the DNA TGTGCCAGCAGGTCCGGGACAGGCTCTGGAAACACCATATATTTT.

The chain carries TRBV6-5 and TRBJ2-5; TRBD2 agrees at 9 bases. CDR1 and CDR2 (germline): MNHEY, SVGAGI. There are 18 residues in the CDR3. Trimming at V came to 0 bases and at J to 7 bases, leaving 15 bases not matched to a gene. The CDR3 loop is CASSYSRLLASGMGTQYF. CDR3 nucleotides: TGTGCCAGCAGTTACTCGAGACTCTTGGCTAGCGGGATGGGGACCCAGTACTTC.

This clonotype has just a few counts. V gene TRBV5-1 combines with J gene TRBJ2-1; possible D gene TRBD2, 6 bases. Trimming left V 3 bases short and J 4 bases short, with 14 bases between. CDR1 is SGHRS, CDR2 YFSETQ, per germline. The CDR3 length is 15 residues. CDR3 protein: CASSWNAGPYNEQFF. The CDR3 DNA reads TGCGCCAGCAGCTGGAACGCGGGACCTTACAATGAGCAGTTCTTC.

This clonotype came up a few times. V gene TRBV6-1 combines with J gene TRBJ2-1; D is unclear. Germline CDR1 reads MNHNS; CDR2 reads SASEGT. CDR3 length equals 12 residues. The CDR3 DNA reads TGTGCAGCCCGGCGGTCCTACAATGAGCAGTTCTTC. Protein sequence: CAARRSYNEQFF.

This clonotype appeared a few times. The V and J genes are TRBV5-1 and TRBJ2-1; D may match TRBD1 or TRBD2 (5 bases each). The germline V and J ends were trimmed by 4 bases and 6 bases, with 8 bases remaining between them. This CDR3 contains 12 residues. Germline V gives CDR1 SGHRS, CDR2 YFSETQ. The chain's CDR3 is CASSQGPNEQFF. CDR3 coding DNA: TGCGCCAGCAGCCAGGGACCCAATGAGCAGTTCTTC.

The chain has TRBV20-1 and TRBJ1-6, with 9 bases that match TRBD1. CDR3 length: 16 amino acids. V gave up 0 bases and J gave up 7 bases; unmatched junction bases: 7. Germline V gene sequence: CDR1 DFQATT, CDR2 SNEGSKA (reference sequence). CDR3 amino acids: CSARDPWDRENSPLHF. Written as DNA, the CDR3 is TGCAGTGCTAGAGATCCGTGGGACAGGGAAAATTCACCCCTCCACTTT.

This clonotype was seen at least ten times. The rearrangement joins TRBV5-1 to TRBJ2-3; D is undetermined. The CDR3 length is 14 residues. CDR1 and CDR2 (germline): SGHRS, YFSETQ. Between the trimmed V and J ends, which lost 0 bases and 2 bases, there was a span of 7 bases. CDR3 DNA: TGCGCCAGCAGCTTGGTTGACAACACAGATACGCAGTATTTT. It specifies CASSLVDNTDTQYF.

This sequence joins TRBV12-3 or TRBV12-4 and TRBJ1-2, with 7 bases that match TRBD1. The CDR3 is made up of 14 amino acids. Losses at the gene ends were 6 bases for V and 4 bases for J; bases not matched to a gene: 8. The CDR3, as DNA: TGTGCCAGCAGCTGGACAGGTGGAGGCTATGGCTACACCTTC. This gives the protein CASSWTGGGYGYTF.

This clonotype was observed at least ten times. This chain uses TRBV15 with TRBJ2-7, with 7 bases that match TRBD1. J was trimmed by 5 bases and V by 3 bases; bases with no gene match: 10. The CDR3 loop spans 15 amino acids. CDR1 and CDR2 (germline): LNHNV, YYDKDF (reference sequence). The CDR3: CATSSLSTGFDEQYF. The CDR3 DNA reads as TGTGCCACCAGCAGCCTTTCGACAGGGTTCGACGAGCAGTACTTC. Filled out from reference TRBV15 and TRBJ2-7, the complete variable domain reads DAMVIQNPRYQVTQFGKPVTLSCSQTLNHNVMYWYQQKSSQAPKLLFHYYDKDFNNEADTPDNFQSRRPNTSFCFLDIRSPGLGDTAMYLCATSSLSTGFDEQYFGPGTRLTVT.

The chain is built from TRBV14 and TRBJ2-3; D is undetermined. V gave up 0 bases and J gave up 6 bases, with 13 bases separating them. Germline CDR1 SGHDN, CDR2 FVKESK. This CDR3 comprises 15 residues. CDR3: CASSQDLVGSDTQYF. In DNA form, the CDR3 reads TGTGCCAGCAGCCAAGATCTTGTCGGGTCCGATACGCAGTATTTT.

This clonotype was seen a few times. This chain uses TRBV9 with TRBJ1-3; D is ambiguous. In germline, CDR1 is SGDLS, CDR2 YYNGEE. V shed 2 bases and J shed 0 bases, with 12 bases lying between them. The CDR3 is 16 amino acids. DNA for the CDR3: TGTGCCAGCAGCGTTAAAAGTTCGAACTCTGGAAACACCATATATTTT. It yields the protein CASSVKSSNSGNTIYF. The whole variable domain, filled in from reference TRBV9 and TRBJ1-3, reads DSGVTQTPKHLITATGQRVTLRCSPRSGDLSVYWYQQSLDQGLQFLIQYYNGEERAKGNILERFSAQQFPDLHSELNLSSLELGDSALYFCASSVKSSNSGNTIYFGEGSWLTVV.

This chain joins TRBV7-8 and TRBJ1-5; the D gene is possibly TRBD1 (6 bases). The CDR3 contains 16 residues. The V and J ends lost 4 bases and 0 bases respectively, with 13 bases between them. Germline assignment: CDR1 SGHVS and CDR2 FQNEAQ. In DNA form, the CDR3 reads TGTGCCAGCAGCTACCTAGGGGGATTTAGCAATCAGCCCCAGCATTTT. It specifies CASSYLGGFSNQPQHF.

This clonotype was observed a few times. The genes are TRBV12-3 or TRBV12-4 and TRBJ2-7; D may be TRBD2 (6 bases). The CDR3 runs to 12 residues. The V end was cut by 8 bases, the J end by 3 bases, with 11 bases between. CDR3 loop: CASGTSFYEQYF. CDR3 nucleotide sequence: TGTGCCAGCGGTACTAGCTTCTACGAGCAGTACTTC.

The V gene is TRBV15, the J gene TRBJ1-4; possibly TRBD1 for D (6 bases). Trimming took 5 bases from V and 8 from J, leaving 18 bases between them. The germline gives CDR1 LNHNV, CDR2 YYDKDF (reference sequence). This CDR3 contains 15 residues. The CDR3 bases are TGTGCCACCAGCCGGGGGGGCCCGGTTGGGGAAAAACTGTTTTTT. Protein product: CATSRGGPVGEKLFF.

This clonotype was detected only a few times. This CDR3 is CATSRDRALGVLHF. The CDR3, as DNA: TGTGCCACCAGTCGTGACAGGGCCTTAGGAGTCCTCCACTTT. V usage is TRBV24-1 and J usage is TRBJ1-6, with TRBD1 identical over 7 bases. There are 14 residues in the CDR3. The germline CDR1 and CDR2 sequences are KGHDR and SFDVKD. V was clipped by 6 bases and J by 15 bases; unmatched bases: 13.

The chain joins TRBV6-2 or TRBV6-3 to TRBJ2-3; D possibly uses TRBD1 or TRBD2 (6 bases each). The germline gives CDR1 MNHEY, CDR2 SVGEGT. Trimming cost V 4 bases and J 0 bases, with 11 bases left between them. There are 15 residues in the CDR3. CDR3 bases: TGTGCCAGCAGTTTTTGGGGGGCTAGCACAGATACGCAGTATTTT. The encoded protein is CASSFWGASTDTQYF.

The CDR3 protein is CASSSEALAGGYEQFF. DNA of the CDR3: TGTGCCAGCAGCTCGGAAGCGCTAGCGGGAGGCTATGAGCAGTTCTTC. The J gene is TRBJ2-1, the V gene TRBV6-2 or TRBV6-3; TRBD2 agrees at 11 bases. Germline lookup yields CDR1 MNHEY and CDR2 SVGEGT. Unmatched junction bases numbered 12, after V lost 6 bases and J lost 8 bases. This CDR3 has 16 amino acids.

This clonotype was detected a few times. This chain joins TRBV6-1 and TRBJ1-5; D perhaps matches TRBD1 (5 bases). CDR1 and CDR2 (germline): MNHNS, SASEGT. The CDR3 sequence is 13 residues long. Trimming pared 1 base from V and 7 bases from J, leaving 8 bases between. The CDR3 sequence is CASSEVGDQPQHF. The CDR3 nucleotides are TGTGCCAGCAGTGAAGTGGGGGACCAGCCCCAGCATTTT.

The chain joins TRBV6-1 to TRBJ1-2; 7 bases match TRBD1. The CDR3 is 14 residues long. V gave up 0 bases and J gave up 6 bases; unmatched junction bases: 4. CDR1 is MNHNS, CDR2 SASEGT, per germline. The CDR3 coding sequence is TGTGCCAGCAGTGAAGCTAACCAGGGGGATGGCTACACCTTC. Its protein product is CASSEANQGDGYTF.

V and J are TRBV15 and TRBJ2-3; 7 bases are a match to TRBD2. V trimming: 9 bases; J trimming: 2 bases; junction bases outside the gene matches: 8. Looked up from germline, CDR1 is LNHNV and CDR2 is YYDKDF (reference sequence). The CDR3 length is 14 residues. The CDR3 DNA reads TGTGCCACTCGGGGTAGCGGGTACACAGATACGCAGTATTTT. Its translation is CATRGSGYTDTQYF.